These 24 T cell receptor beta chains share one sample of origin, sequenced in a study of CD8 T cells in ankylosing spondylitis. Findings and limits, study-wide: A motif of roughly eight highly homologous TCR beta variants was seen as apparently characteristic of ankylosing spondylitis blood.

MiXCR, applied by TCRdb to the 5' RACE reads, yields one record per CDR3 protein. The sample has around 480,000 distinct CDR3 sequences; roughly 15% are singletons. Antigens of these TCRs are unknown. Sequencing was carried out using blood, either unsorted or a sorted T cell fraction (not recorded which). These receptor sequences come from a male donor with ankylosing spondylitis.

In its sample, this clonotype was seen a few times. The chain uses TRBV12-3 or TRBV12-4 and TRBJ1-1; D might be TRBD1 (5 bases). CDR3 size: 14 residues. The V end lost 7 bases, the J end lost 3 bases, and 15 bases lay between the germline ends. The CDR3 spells CASTRLGGDTEAFF. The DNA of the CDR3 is TGTGCCAGCACCCGACTTGGGGGGGACACTGAAGCTTTCTTT.

DNA of the CDR3: TGTGCCAGCAGTTGGGGACAGGTTAGGGAAAAACTGTTTTTT. Translating gives CASSWGQVREKLFF. This chain links TRBV2 with TRBJ1-4, with 8 bases aligning to TRBD1. With V trimmed by 5 bases and J by 8 bases, 7 bases remained unmatched. This CDR3 spans 14 amino acids. Germline CDR1 is SNHLY and CDR2 is FYNNEI.

CDR3 sequence (DNA): TGTGCCAGCAGTGAACGGGACAGGCCTCTTGGCTACACCTTC. It is translated as CASSERDRPLGYTF. This chain joins TRBV6-1 and TRBJ1-2; 8 positions match TRBD1. Trimming cost V 2 bases and J 7 bases; bases outside gene matches: 6. Germline CDR1 and CDR2: MNHNS and SASEGT. This CDR3 spans 14 amino acids.

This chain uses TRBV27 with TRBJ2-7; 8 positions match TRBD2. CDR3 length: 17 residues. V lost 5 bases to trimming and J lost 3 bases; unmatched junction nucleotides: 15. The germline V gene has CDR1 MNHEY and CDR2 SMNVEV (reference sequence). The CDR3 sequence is CASSPTRLAGGDYEQYF. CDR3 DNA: TGTGCCAGCAGTCCGACCCGGCTAGCGGGTGGAGACTACGAGCAGTACTTC.

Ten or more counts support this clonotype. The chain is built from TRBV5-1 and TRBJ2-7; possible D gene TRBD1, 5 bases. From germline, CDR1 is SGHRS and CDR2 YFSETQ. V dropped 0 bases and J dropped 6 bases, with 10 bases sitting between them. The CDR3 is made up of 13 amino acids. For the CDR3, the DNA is TGCGCCAGCAGCTTGGGGCAGGGCGGCGAGCAGTACTTC. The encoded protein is CASSLGQGGEQYF.

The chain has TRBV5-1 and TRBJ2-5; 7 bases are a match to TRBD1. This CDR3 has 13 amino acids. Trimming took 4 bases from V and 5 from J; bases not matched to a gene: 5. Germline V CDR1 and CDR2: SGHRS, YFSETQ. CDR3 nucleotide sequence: TGCGCCAGCAGCCGGGACAGCAAGGAGACCCAGTACTTC. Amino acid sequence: CASSRDSKETQYF.

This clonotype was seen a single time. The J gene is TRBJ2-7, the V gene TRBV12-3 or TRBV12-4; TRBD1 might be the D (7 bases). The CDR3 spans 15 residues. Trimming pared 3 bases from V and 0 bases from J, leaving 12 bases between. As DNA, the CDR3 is TGTGCCAGCAGTTTGGAGGGGGCGGTCTCCTACGAGCAGTACTTC. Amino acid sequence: CASSLEGAVSYEQYF.

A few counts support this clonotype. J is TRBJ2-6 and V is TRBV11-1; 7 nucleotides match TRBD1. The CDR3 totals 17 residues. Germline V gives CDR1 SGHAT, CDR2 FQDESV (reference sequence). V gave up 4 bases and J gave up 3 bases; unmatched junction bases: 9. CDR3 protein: CASSSSTGPGGANVLTF. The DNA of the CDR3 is TGTGCCAGCAGCTCTTCGACAGGGCCGGGTGGGGCCAACGTCCTGACTTTC.

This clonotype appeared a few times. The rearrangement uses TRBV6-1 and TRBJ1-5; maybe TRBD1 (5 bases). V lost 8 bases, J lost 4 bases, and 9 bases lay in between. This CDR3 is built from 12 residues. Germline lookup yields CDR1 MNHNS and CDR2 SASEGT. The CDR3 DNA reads TGTGCCAGCCACCGGGGGAATCAGCCCCAGCATTTT. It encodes CASHRGNQPQHF.

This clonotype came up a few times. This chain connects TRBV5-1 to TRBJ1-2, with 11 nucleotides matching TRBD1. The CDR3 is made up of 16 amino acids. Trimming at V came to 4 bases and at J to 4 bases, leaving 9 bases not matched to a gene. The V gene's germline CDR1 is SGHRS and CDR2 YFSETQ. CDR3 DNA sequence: TGCGCCAGCAGCCCCCAGTCCGGGACAGGGGGCTATGGCTACACCTTC. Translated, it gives CASSPQSGTGGYGYTF.

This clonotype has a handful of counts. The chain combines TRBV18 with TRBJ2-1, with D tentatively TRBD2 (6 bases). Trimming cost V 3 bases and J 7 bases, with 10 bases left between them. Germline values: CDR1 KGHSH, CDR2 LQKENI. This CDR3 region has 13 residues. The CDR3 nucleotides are TGTGCCAGCTCACCGGGACTGTTAAATGAGCAGTTCTTC. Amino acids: CASSPGLLNEQFF.

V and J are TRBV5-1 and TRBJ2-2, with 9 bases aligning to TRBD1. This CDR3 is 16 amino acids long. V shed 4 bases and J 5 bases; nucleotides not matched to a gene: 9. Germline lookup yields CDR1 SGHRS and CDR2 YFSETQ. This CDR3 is CASSGAGTGSTGELFF. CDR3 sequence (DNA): TGCGCCAGCAGCGGTGCCGGGACAGGGTCGACCGGGGAGCTGTTTTTT.

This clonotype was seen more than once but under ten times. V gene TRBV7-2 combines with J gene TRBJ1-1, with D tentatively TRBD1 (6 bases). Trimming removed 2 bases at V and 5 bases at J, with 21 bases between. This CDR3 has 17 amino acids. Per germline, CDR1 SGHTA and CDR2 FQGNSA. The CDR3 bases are TGTGCCAGCAGCTTATGGGGGGCACAAGTGGCGGGGACTGAAGCTTTCTTT. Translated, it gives CASSLWGAQVAGTEAFF.

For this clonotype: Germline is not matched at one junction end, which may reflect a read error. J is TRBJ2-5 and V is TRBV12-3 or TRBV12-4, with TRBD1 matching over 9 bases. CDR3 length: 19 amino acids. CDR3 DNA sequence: TGTGCCTGCAGTTCGACAGGGACAGGGTCGGGGAATTACCAAGAGACCCAGTACTTC. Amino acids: CACSSTGTGSGNYQETQYF.

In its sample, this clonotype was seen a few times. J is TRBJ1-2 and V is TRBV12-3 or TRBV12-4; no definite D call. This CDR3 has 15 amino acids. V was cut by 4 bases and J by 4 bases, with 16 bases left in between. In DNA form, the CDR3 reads TGTGCCAGCAGTTACGGACCGAGGCGTTCCTATGGCTACACCTTC. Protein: CASSYGPRRSYGYTF.

CDR3 coding DNA: TGTGCCAGCAGCCCCCCTGCTGGCACAGGGGTAGATCAGCCCCAGCATTTT. As protein: CASSPPAGTGVDQPQHF. The chain employs TRBV7-2 and TRBJ1-5; 7 bases align to TRBD1. The germline V gene encodes CDR1 SGHTA and CDR2 FQGNSA. J was trimmed by 5 bases and V by 5 bases; bases with no gene match: 15. The CDR3 has 17 residues.

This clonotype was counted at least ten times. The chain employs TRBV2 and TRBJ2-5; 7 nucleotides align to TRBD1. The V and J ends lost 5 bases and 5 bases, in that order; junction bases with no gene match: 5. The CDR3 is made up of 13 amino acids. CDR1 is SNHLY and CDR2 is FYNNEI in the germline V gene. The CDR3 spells CASSPNRGETQYF. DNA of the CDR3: TGTGCCAGCAGTCCGAACAGGGGTGAGACCCAGTACTTC.

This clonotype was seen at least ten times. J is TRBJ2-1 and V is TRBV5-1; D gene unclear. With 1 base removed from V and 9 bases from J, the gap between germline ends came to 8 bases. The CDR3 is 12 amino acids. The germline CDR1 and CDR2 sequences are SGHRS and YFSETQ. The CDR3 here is CASSLLTTEQFF. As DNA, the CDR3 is TGCGCCAGCAGCTTGCTCACTACTGAGCAGTTCTTC.

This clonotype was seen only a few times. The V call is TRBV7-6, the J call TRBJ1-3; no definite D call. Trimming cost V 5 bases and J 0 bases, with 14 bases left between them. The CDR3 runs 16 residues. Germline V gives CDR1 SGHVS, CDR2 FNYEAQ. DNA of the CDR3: TGTGCCAGCAGCCCTGGACTGTCAAACTCTGGAAACACCATATATTTT. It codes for CASSPGLSNSGNTIYF. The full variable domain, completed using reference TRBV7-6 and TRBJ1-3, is GAGVSQSPRYKVTKRGQDVALRCDPISGHVSLYWYRQALGQGPEFLTYFNYEAQQDKSGLPNDRFSAERPEGSISTLTIQRTEQRDSAMYRCASSPGLSNSGNTIYFGEGSWLTVV.

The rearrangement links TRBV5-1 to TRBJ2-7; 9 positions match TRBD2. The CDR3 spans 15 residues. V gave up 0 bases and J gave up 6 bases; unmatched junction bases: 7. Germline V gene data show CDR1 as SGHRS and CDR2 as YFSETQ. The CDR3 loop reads CASSLEGSGSSEQYF. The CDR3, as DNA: TGCGCCAGCAGCTTGGAGGGTAGCGGGAGCTCCGAGCAGTACTTC.

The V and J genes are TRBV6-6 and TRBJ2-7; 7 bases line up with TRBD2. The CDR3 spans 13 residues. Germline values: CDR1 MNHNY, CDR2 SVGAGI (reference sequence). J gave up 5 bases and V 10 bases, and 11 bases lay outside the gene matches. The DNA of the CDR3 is TGTGCCACCCATGAGCGGGGTTCCCACGAGCAGTACTTC. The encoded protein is CATHERGSHEQYF.

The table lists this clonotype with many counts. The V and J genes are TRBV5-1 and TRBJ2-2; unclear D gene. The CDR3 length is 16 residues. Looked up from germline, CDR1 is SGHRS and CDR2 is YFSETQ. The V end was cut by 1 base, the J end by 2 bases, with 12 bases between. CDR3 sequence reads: CASSLSPGSNTGELFF. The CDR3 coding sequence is TGCGCCAGCAGCTTGAGTCCGGGTTCCAACACCGGGGAGCTGTTTTTT.

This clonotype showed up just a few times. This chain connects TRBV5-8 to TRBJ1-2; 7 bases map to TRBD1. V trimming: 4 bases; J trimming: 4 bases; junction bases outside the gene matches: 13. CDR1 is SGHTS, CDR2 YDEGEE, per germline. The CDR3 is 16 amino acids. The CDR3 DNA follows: TGTGCCAGCAGCCCGGGGACAGCGGATAGGTTCTATGGCTACACCTTC. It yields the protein CASSPGTADRFYGYTF.

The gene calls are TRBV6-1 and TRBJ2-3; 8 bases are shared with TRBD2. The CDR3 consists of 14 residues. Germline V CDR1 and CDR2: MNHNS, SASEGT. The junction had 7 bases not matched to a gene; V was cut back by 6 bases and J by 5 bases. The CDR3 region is CASRPAGAGDTQYF. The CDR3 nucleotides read TGTGCCAGCAGGCCAGCGGGGGCCGGAGATACGCAGTATTTT.